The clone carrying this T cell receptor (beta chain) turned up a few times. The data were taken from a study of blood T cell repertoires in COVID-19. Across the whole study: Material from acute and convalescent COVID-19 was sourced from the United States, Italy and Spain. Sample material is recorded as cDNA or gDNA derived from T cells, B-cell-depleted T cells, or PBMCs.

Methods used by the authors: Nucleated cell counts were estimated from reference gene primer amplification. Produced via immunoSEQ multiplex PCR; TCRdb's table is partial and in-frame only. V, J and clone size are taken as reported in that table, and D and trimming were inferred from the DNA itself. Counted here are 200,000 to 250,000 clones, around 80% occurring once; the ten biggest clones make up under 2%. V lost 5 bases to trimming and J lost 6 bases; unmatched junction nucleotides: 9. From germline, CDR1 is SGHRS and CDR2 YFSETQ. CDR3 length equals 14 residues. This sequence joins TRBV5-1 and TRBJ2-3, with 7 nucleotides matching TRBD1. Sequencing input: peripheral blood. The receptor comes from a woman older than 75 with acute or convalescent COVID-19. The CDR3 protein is CASRPGQNYDTQYF. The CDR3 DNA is TGCGCCAGCAGACCGGGACAGAATTACGATACGCAGTATTTT.